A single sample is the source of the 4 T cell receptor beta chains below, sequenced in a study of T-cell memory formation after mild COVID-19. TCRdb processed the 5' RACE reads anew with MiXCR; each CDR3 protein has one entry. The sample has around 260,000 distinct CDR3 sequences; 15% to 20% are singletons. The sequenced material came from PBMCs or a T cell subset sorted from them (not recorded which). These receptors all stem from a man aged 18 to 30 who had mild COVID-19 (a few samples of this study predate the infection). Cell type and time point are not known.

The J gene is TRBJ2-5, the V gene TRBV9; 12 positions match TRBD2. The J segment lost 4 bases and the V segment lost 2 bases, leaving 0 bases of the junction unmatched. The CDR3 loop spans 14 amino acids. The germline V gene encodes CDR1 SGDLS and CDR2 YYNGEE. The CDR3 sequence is CASSVTSGGETQYF. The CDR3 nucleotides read TGTGCCAGCAGCGTGACTAGCGGGGGAGAGACCCAGTACTTC.

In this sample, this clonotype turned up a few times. This CDR3 is CASSAYGSSSIQYF. In DNA, the CDR3 is TGTGCCAGCAGTGCGTACGGGTCGTCAAGCATTCAGTACTTC. The chain links TRBV6-2 or TRBV6-3 to TRBJ2-4; D not certain. Trimming stripped 5 bases from V and 9 bases from J, with 17 bases between. This CDR3 is 14 amino acids long. Germline lookup yields CDR1 MNHEY and CDR2 SVGEGT.

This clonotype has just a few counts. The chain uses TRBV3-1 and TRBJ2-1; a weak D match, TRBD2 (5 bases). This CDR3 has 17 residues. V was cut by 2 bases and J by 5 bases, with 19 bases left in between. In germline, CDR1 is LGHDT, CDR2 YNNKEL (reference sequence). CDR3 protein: CASSQSLEYNGDNEQFF. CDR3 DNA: TGTGCCAGCAGCCAATCGCTGGAATATAACGGGGACAATGAGCAGTTCTTC.

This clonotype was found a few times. Here the CDR3 DNA reads TGTGCCAGCAGTGGACAGGGCGCGGCCTACGAGCAGTACTTC. Its translation is CASSGQGAAYEQYF. This rearrangement joins TRBV6-5 to TRBJ2-7; 8 bases match TRBD1. This CDR3 is 14 amino acids long. V was pared by 5 bases and J by 2 bases, with 5 bases of the junction left unmatched. From germline, CDR1 is MNHEY and CDR2 SVGAGI.